A single T cell receptor beta chain is shown here with its context. The CDR3 is 14 amino acids. V gave up 5 bases and J gave up 6 bases, with 16 bases separating them. The germline CDR1 and CDR2 sequences are LGHDT and YNNKEL (reference sequence). The assay was immunoSEQ multiplex PCR, and TCRdb's table has in-frame clones only and misses some. This repertoire shows about 94,000 clones, about nine tenths found once; its top ten account for under 4%. The sample is drawn from a study of control samples from healthy donors and cancer patients. This TCR derives from a woman between 18 and 30 years old in good health. Specimen: blood. The chain combines TRBV3-1 (or the pseudogene TRBV3-2) with TRBJ1-1; a weak D match, TRBD1 (5 bases). The CDR3 DNA reads TGTGCCAGCAGCGCCCAGCTGGGGGTGGCTGAAGCTTTCTTT. Its protein is CASSAQLGVAEAFF.